These 7 T cell receptor beta chains originate from one sample sequenced in a study of T cells in Graves' hyperthyroidism and ophthalmopathy. TCR beta CDR3 regions were amplified from RNA transcripts. TCR CDR3 underwent first-round RT-PCR with the HTBI primer set. MiXCR, run by TCRdb on the multiplex PCR reads, gives a single entry per CDR3 protein. The table has about 410,000 distinct CDR3 sequences, roughly 14% seen once. Input material: blood. Every receptor here comes from a man between 18 and 35 years old with Graves' ophthalmopathy.

This clonotype was observed a few times. The CDR3 bases are TGTGCCAGCAGTTTGAGCGAGCAGTACTTC. It specifies CASSLSEQYF. The chain links TRBV27 to TRBJ2-7; D gene unclear. The germline V and J ends were trimmed by 3 bases and 6 bases, with 3 bases remaining between them. Germline CDR1 MNHEY, CDR2 SMNVEV (reference sequence). This CDR3 has 10 amino acids.

This clonotype came up a few times. The chain is built from TRBV24-1 and TRBJ2-3, with D uncertain. This CDR3 has 12 residues. CDR1 KGHDR and CDR2 SFDVKD come from the germline V gene. The germline V and J ends were trimmed by 9 bases and 2 bases, with 8 bases remaining between them. The CDR3 is CATGATTDTQYF. CDR3 nucleotide sequence: TGTGCCACCGGAGCGACCACAGATACGCAGTATTTT.

This clonotype turned up a few times. One junction end does not reproduce the germline sequence, and a read error may be involved. The chain is built from TRBV5-1 and TRBJ2-6; 7 positions match TRBD1. Germline V gives CDR1 SGHRS, CDR2 YFSETQ. The CDR3 sequence is 18 residues long. CDR3 bases: TGTGCCAGCAGCTTGGTAAGGGACAGTCTCTCTGGGGCCAACGTCCTGACTTTC. Amino acid sequence: CASSLVRDSLSGANVLTF.

The chain recombines TRBV6-5 with TRBJ2-7; tentatively, D is TRBD1 (6 bases). The germline gives CDR1 MNHEY, CDR2 SVGAGI. CDR3 length equals 14 residues. The germline V and J ends were trimmed by 4 bases and 4 bases, with 14 bases remaining between them. CDR3 bases: TGTGCCAGCAGTTCCGGGACACGGAGATACGAGCAGTACTTC. This gives the protein CASSSGTRRYEQYF.

This clonotype has a count of ten or more. The rearrangement uses TRBV29-1 and TRBJ2-1; TRBD1 matches 8 bases. V lost 3 bases, J lost 5 bases, and 12 bases stayed unmatched. Germline V gene data show CDR1 as SQVTM and CDR2 as ANQGSEA. The CDR3 runs to 16 residues. CDR3 amino acids: CSVDNPRQGFHNEQFF. The CDR3 DNA sequence: TGCAGCGTTGACAACCCCCGACAGGGGTTCCACAATGAGCAGTTCTTC.

This clonotype occurred a few times. The chain links TRBV10-3 to TRBJ2-3, with D perhaps assigned TRBD1 or TRBD2 (5 bases each). This CDR3 is built from 17 residues. Germline V gene data show CDR1 as ENHRY and CDR2 as SYGVKD. V shed 4 bases and J shed 1 base, with 18 bases lying between them. The CDR3 sequence: CAISGGSATEGTDTQYF. CDR3 sequence (DNA): TGTGCCATCAGTGGGGGGTCGGCTACGGAGGGCACAGATACGCAGTATTTT.

This clonotype was counted ten times or more. The rearrangement uses TRBV12-3 or TRBV12-4 and TRBJ1-3, with a possible D match to TRBD1 (5 bases). V gave up 7 bases and J gave up 4 bases, with 14 bases separating them. This CDR3 is 14 amino acids long. CDR3 residues: CASNSGTGGNTIYF. CDR3 nucleotide sequence: TGTGCCAGCAATTCCGGGACGGGAGGAAACACCATATATTTT.